The 27 T cell receptor beta chains in this list originate from one sample, sequenced in a study of blood T cell repertoires in COVID-19 (dated by TCRdb to the early 2020s). Libraries were made using the immunoSEQ multiplex PCR assay. TCRdb obtained this table from immuneACCESS and retained in-frame rearrangements with V and J assigned. These tables miss some clones; where compared with another copy, unresolved V genes account for less than half of the shortfall, and the remainder is unexplained. The sample contains approximately 150,000 clones, around 83% of them found a single time. The ten largest account for over 5% of the sample. Sequencing was performed on peripheral blood. These receptor sequences come from a woman in her forties or fifties with COVID-19, enrolled during active disease.

This chain connects TRBV11-2 to TRBJ2-3; 10 nucleotides align to TRBD2. Germline V gene lookup returns CDR1 SGHAT and CDR2 FQNNGV. The ends lost 4 bases at V and 6 bases at J; junction bases unmatched: 10. The CDR3 has 16 residues. Written as DNA, the CDR3 is TGTGCCAGCAGCTCCCGTCGTCTAGCGGGGGTCGATACGCAGTATTTT. Encoded protein: CASSSRRLAGVDTQYF.

The chain employs TRBV4-3 and TRBJ2-7; D may be TRBD1 (6 bases). CDR3 length: 14 residues. Germline lookup yields CDR1 LGHNA and CDR2 YSLEER. Trimming took off 1 base at V and 4 bases at J, with 11 bases between the two ends. For the CDR3, the DNA is TGCGCCAGCAGCCAAGTCCCTCAGGGGTACGAGCAGTACTTC. It encodes CASSQVPQGYEQYF.

This chain connects TRBV7-2 to TRBJ1-2; D remains unclear. Trimming removed 4 bases at V and 4 bases at J, with 13 bases between. The germline V gene has CDR1 SGHTA and CDR2 FQGNSA. This CDR3 is built from 14 residues. The CDR3 DNA reads TGTGCCAGCAGCTCGGGTACGGGTGGCTATGGCTACACCTTC. It codes for CASSSGTGGYGYTF. Filled out from reference TRBV7-2 and TRBJ1-2, the complete variable domain reads GAGVSQSPSNKVTEKGKDVELRCDPISGHTALYWYRQSLGQGLEFLIYFQGNSAPDKSGLPSDRFSAERTGGSVSTLTIQRTQQEDSAVYLCASSSGTGGYGYTFGSGTRLTVV.

This clone appeared many times. J is TRBJ1-2 and V is TRBV19; D is unresolved. The CDR3 totals 13 residues. Germline V lookup: CDR1 LNHDA, CDR2 SQIVND (reference sequence). V lost 3 bases to trimming and J lost 4 bases, with 9 bases between them. CDR3 nucleotide sequence: TGTGCCAGTAGTATTCCAGCGCCCTATGGCTACACCTTC. Protein product: CASSIPAPYGYTF.

This rearrangement joins TRBV9 to TRBJ2-7, with D perhaps TRBD1 (5 bases). The germline V gene encodes CDR1 SGDLS and CDR2 YYNGEE. Trimming left V 5 bases short and J 2 bases short, with 11 bases between. The CDR3 totals 13 residues. CDR3 in DNA: TGTGCCAGCAGTCCAGGGAACACCTACGAGCAGTACTTC. This sequence encodes CASSPGNTYEQYF.

This chain joins TRBV9 and TRBJ1-2, with D perhaps matching TRBD1 (6 bases). This CDR3 has 15 amino acids. Germline V gene lookup returns CDR1 SGDLS and CDR2 YYNGEE. V was pared by 4 bases and J by 0 bases, with 13 bases between. The CDR3 bases are TGTGCCAGCAGCCCTCGACAGGCCGCTAACTATGGCTACACCTTC. Amino acid sequence: CASSPRQAANYGYTF.

This chain joins TRBV18 and TRBJ1-6, with D perhaps TRBD1 (6 bases). Trimming removed 3 bases at V and 15 bases at J, with 12 bases between. CDR3 length: 12 amino acids. The germline gives CDR1 KGHSH, CDR2 LQKENI. The CDR3 sequence: CASSPGASLLHF. The DNA of the CDR3 is TGTGCCAGCTCACCGGGGGCGTCTCTCCTCCACTTT. Looking up the rest from reference TRBV18 and TRBJ1-6 gives the full variable domain: NAGVMQNPRHLVRRRGQEARLRCSPMKGHSHVYWYRQLPEEGLKFMVYLQKENIIDESGMPKERFSAEFPKEGPSILRIQQVVRGDSAAYFCASSPGASLLHFGNGTRLTVT.

The V gene is TRBV20-1, the J gene TRBJ2-1, with 7 bases that match TRBD2. Germline V lookup: CDR1 DFQATT, CDR2 SNEGSKA (reference sequence). The length of the CDR3 is 15 residues. Germline trimming cut 3 bases from V and 6 bases from J; bases unmatched to any gene: 11. The CDR3 DNA reads TGCAGTGCTAGTCCGCTAGCGGCCCATTCCAATGAGCAGTTCTTC. This encodes CSASPLAAHSNEQFF.

V gene TRBV19 combines with J gene TRBJ2-3; the D gene is possibly TRBD1 (5 bases). Germline CDR1 LNHDA, CDR2 SQIVND (reference sequence). The CDR3 consists of 13 residues. V gave up 6 bases and J gave up 4 bases, with 11 bases separating them. This CDR3 is CASSFRAADTQYF. In DNA form, the CDR3 reads TGTGCCAGTAGCTTCAGGGCGGCAGATACGCAGTATTTT.

The chain carries TRBV28 and TRBJ1-4; 11 bases fit TRBD1. This CDR3 is 16 amino acids long. Trimming cost V 4 bases and J 4 bases; bases outside gene matches: 5. Per germline, CDR1 MDHEN and CDR2 SYDVKM. The CDR3 loop reads CASSSGGTGGNEKLFF. In DNA, the CDR3 is TGTGCCAGCAGTTCTGGTGGGACAGGGGGTAATGAAAAACTGTTTTTT.

V gene TRBV30 combines with J gene TRBJ2-1; D may be TRBD1 (6 bases). In germline, CDR1 is GTSNPN, CDR2 SVGIG (reference sequence). Trimming removed 1 base from V and 0 bases from J, with 13 bases in between. This CDR3 is 16 amino acids long. The CDR3 DNA is TGTGCCTGGAGTGAGACAGGACTGAGCTCCTACAATGAGCAGTTCTTC. Its translation is CAWSETGLSSYNEQFF.

This clone was found once. The chain couples TRBV6-5 to TRBJ2-3, with TRBD2 matching 7 bases. CDR1 and CDR2 from the germline V gene are MNHEY and SVGAGI. Unmatched junction bases numbered 9, after V lost 7 bases and J lost 2 bases. This CDR3 region has 15 residues. CDR3 region: CASIRTSGDTDTQYF. In nucleotides, the CDR3 is TGTGCCAGCATCCGAACGAGCGGGGACACAGATACGCAGTATTTT.

Only one count was recorded for this clone. The CDR3: CASSHSGTGGTEAFF. In DNA form, the CDR3 reads TGCGCCAGCAGCCATTCCGGGACAGGGGGCACTGAAGCTTTCTTT. J is TRBJ1-1 and V is TRBV4-1, with 11 bases that match TRBD1. V lost 3 bases to trimming and J lost 4 bases; unmatched junction nucleotides: 4. The CDR3 extends over 15 amino acids. Germline CDR1 reads MGHRA; CDR2 reads YSYEKL.

Details on this clone: Other DNA variants within this sample encode the same CDR3. The V gene is TRBV6-5, the J gene TRBJ1-3; TRBD1 matches 7 bases. The CDR3 is made up of 14 amino acids. V shed 5 bases and J 0 bases; nucleotides not matched to a gene: 1. Looked up from germline, CDR1 is MNHEY and CDR2 is SVGAGI. As DNA, the CDR3 is TGTGCCAGCAGTAGGACAGGCTCTGGAAACACCATATATTTT. Residues: CASSRTGSGNTIYF.

The genes are TRBV28 and TRBJ2-7, with 11 positions matching TRBD1. There are 16 residues in the CDR3. With 6 bases clipped from V and 0 bases from J, the junction kept 7 bases outside the gene matches. In germline, CDR1 is MDHEN, CDR2 SYDVKM. The CDR3 DNA follows: TGTGCCAGCAGCTCGCCGGGACAGGGGGGCTCCTACGAGCAGTACTTC. As protein: CASSSPGQGGSYEQYF. Full variable domain (rest looked up from reference TRBV28 and TRBJ2-7): DVKVTQSSRYLVKRTGEKVFLECVQDMDHENMFWYRQDPGLGLRLIYFSYDVKMKEKGDIPEGYSVSREKKERFSLILESASTNQTSMYLCASSSPGQGGSYEQYFGPGTRLTVT.

With respect to this clone: The sample holds other DNA sequences that translate to the same CDR3. This sequence joins TRBV7-2 and TRBJ1-1; weak D call: TRBD1 (5 bases). The CDR3 totals 13 residues. The V and J ends lost 4 bases and 3 bases respectively, with 9 bases between them. CDR1 and CDR2 from the germline V gene are SGHTA and FQGNSA. Written as DNA, the CDR3 is TGTGCCAGCAGCTCCCAGGGTGACACTGAAGCTTTCTTT. Protein: CASSSQGDTEAFF.

The chain is built from TRBV2 and TRBJ2-2, with TRBD2 identical over 14 bases. Unmatched junction bases numbered 6, after V lost 3 bases and J lost 0 bases. This CDR3 has 19 amino acids. The germline V gene has CDR1 SNHLY and CDR2 FYNNEI. CDR3 loop: CASSDPTSGGATNTGELFF. The CDR3 DNA reads as TGTGCCAGCAGTGACCCGACTAGCGGGGGGGCAACGAACACCGGGGAGCTGTTTTTT. Variable domain in full (rest from reference TRBV2 and TRBJ2-2): EPEVTQTPSHQVTQMGQEVILRCVPISNHLYFYWYRQILGQKVEFLVSFYNNEISEKSEIFDDQFSVERPDGSNFTLKIRSTKLEDSAMYFCASSDPTSGGATNTGELFFGEGSRLTVL.

V usage is TRBV18 and J usage is TRBJ2-7, with 11 bases identical to TRBD2. The V gene end was trimmed by 3 bases and the J gene end by 0 bases; junction bases not matched to a gene: 7. The CDR3 extends over 17 amino acids. Germline CDR1 is KGHSH and CDR2 is LQKENI. The CDR3 loop reads CASSPASGGPSSYEQYF. The CDR3 nucleotides read TGTGCCAGCTCACCGGCTAGCGGGGGGCCGAGCTCCTACGAGCAGTACTTC.

The rearrangement links TRBV6-4 to TRBJ2-3; 13 bases align to TRBD2. Trimming at V came to 3 bases and at J to 2 bases, leaving 2 bases not matched to a gene. CDR3 length: 16 residues. The germline V gene encodes CDR1 MRHNA and CDR2 SNTAGT. CDR3 DNA sequence: TGTGCCAGCAGTGAAGGGACTAGCGGGGCCACAGATACGCAGTATTTT. It specifies CASSEGTSGATDTQYF.

The genes are TRBV5-1 and TRBJ1-6; D is uncertain. The CDR3 is 14 residues long. CDR1 SGHRS and CDR2 YFSETQ come from the germline V gene. V was pared by 0 bases and J by 10 bases, with 11 bases between. This chain's CDR3 is CASSLDSVGSPLHF. In nucleotides, the CDR3 is TGCGCCAGCAGCTTGGACTCGGTGGGCTCACCCCTCCACTTT.

The chain is built from TRBV29-1 and TRBJ2-1, with D maybe TRBD1 (5 bases). Trimming took off 2 bases at V and 0 bases at J, with 14 bases between the two ends. Germline CDR1 reads SQVTM; CDR2 reads ANQGSEA. The length of the CDR3 is 16 residues. CDR3 in amino acids: CSVERVGLGSYNEQFF. In DNA, the CDR3 is TGCAGCGTTGAACGGGTGGGGCTCGGCTCCTACAATGAGCAGTTCTTC.

The chain has TRBV5-4 and TRBJ1-3; D is uncertain. The ends were cut back, 0 bases at V and 6 bases at J, with 10 bases in the middle. The CDR3 has 14 residues. Germline V gene lookup returns CDR1 SGHNT and CDR2 YYREEE (reference sequence). The CDR3 loop reads CASSLAEWQNTIYF. The CDR3 DNA reads as TGTGCCAGCAGCTTGGCCGAATGGCAAAACACCATATATTTT.

The chain uses TRBV2 and TRBJ1-1, with unresolved D. The CDR3 length is 14 residues. Germline V gives CDR1 SNHLY, CDR2 FYNNEI. The germline V and J ends were trimmed by 2 bases and 6 bases, with 13 bases remaining between them. This CDR3 reads CASSETARVPEAFF. The DNA of the CDR3 is TGTGCCAGCAGTGAAACGGCGCGGGTCCCTGAAGCTTTCTTT.

The V and J genes are TRBV18 and TRBJ1-5; D perhaps matches TRBD1 (5 bases). This CDR3 has 15 residues. Germline V CDR1 and CDR2: KGHSH, LQKENI. V lost 3 bases and J 4 bases, leaving 13 bases between the germline ends. The CDR3 DNA sequence: TGTGCCAGCTCACCCCGGGACGGGAGAAATCAGCCCCAGCATTTT. It codes for CASSPRDGRNQPQHF.

This clone was counted a single time. Other DNA variants within this sample encode the same CDR3. The V gene is TRBV5-6, the J gene TRBJ1-5; 7 nucleotides line up with TRBD1. The CDR3 runs 13 residues. V dropped 4 bases and J dropped 4; count of bases not matched to a gene: 2. Germline CDR1 SGHDT, CDR2 YYEEEE. Here the CDR3 reads CASSRTGNQPQHF. The CDR3 DNA sequence: TGTGCCAGCAGCAGGACAGGTAATCAGCCCCAGCATTTT.

The genes are TRBV7-2 and TRBJ1-2, with a weak D call TRBD1 (6 bases). The ends were cut back, 5 bases at V and 0 bases at J, with 10 bases in the middle. This CDR3 has 14 amino acids. From germline, CDR1 is SGHTA and CDR2 FQGNSA. The CDR3 here is CASSGAGANYGYTF. CDR3 DNA: TGTGCCAGCAGCGGAGCAGGGGCTAACTATGGCTACACCTTC. Drawing the rest from reference TRBV7-2 and TRBJ1-2, the complete variable domain is GAGVSQSPSNKVTEKGKDVELRCDPISGHTALYWYRQSLGQGLEFLIYFQGNSAPDKSGLPSDRFSAERTGGSVSTLTIQRTQQEDSAVYLCASSGAGANYGYTFGSGTRLTVV.

With respect to this clone: The sample has other DNA sequences that encode this CDR3 too. The chain combines TRBV5-4 with TRBJ2-2; 9 nucleotides line up with TRBD2. The V gene end was trimmed by 5 bases and the J gene end by 4 bases; junction bases not matched to a gene: 6. This CDR3 contains 15 residues. The germline V gene encodes CDR1 SGHNT and CDR2 YYREEE (reference sequence). CDR3 in DNA: TGTGCCAGCAGACTGGCGGGGGGGCGCACCGGGGAGCTGTTTTTT. This gives the protein CASRLAGGRTGELFF.